This TCR beta chain was sequenced for a study of T cell changes during pregnancy in multiple sclerosis. Generated by immunoSEQ multiplex PCR, the TCRdb table keeps only in-frame clones and is missing some. Of 50,000 or so clones listed, around 92% are singletons. The V gene end was trimmed by 6 bases and the J gene end by 5 bases; junction bases not matched to a gene: 7. The CDR3 has 15 amino acids. Per the germline V gene, CDR1 is SGHTA and CDR2 is FQGNSA. This clone has just one count. The chain links TRBV7-2 to TRBJ2-3, with TRBD2 matching over 11 bases. The source material was CD4+ T cells from peripheral blood mononuclear cells, sampled in the third trimester of pregnancy. The clonotype comes from a female donor with multiple sclerosis, enrolled in a pregnancy study. For the CDR3, the DNA is TGTGCCAGCAGACCGGGACTAGCGGAGAGAGATACGCAGTATTTT. Translation gives CASRPGLAERDTQYF.